This is a list of T cell receptor beta chains from one sample in a study of cytomegalovirus exposure and HLA in healthy donors. Method: immunoSEQ multiplex PCR; TCRdb's copy keeps in-frame clones and lacks some. In the table there are around 130,000 clones, over 85% of which are singletons. Sequencing was carried out using PBMCs. These receptors all come from a young man in good health and CMV-seronegative. Each CDR3 is given with its conserved first and last residue. D genes are given only for firm matches. Clone size appears in some rows only: once, few, many, or a class for an expanded clone.

>-|TRBJ2-7|TRBV5-6|-
TGTGCCAGCAGCTTGAGTCGAGGCGAGCAGTACTTC
CASSLSRGEQYF
>TRBD2|TRBJ2-7|TRBV28|-
TGTGCCAGCAGTTTGGGGCGGGGAGCGGGGGCCGAGCAGTACTTC
CASSLGRGAGAEQYF
>-|TRBJ1-2|TRBV11-2|-
TGTGCCAGCAGCTTAGATCCCAGGGTAGCTAACTATGGCTACACCTTC
CASSLDPRVANYGYTF
>TRBD2|TRBJ2-1|TRBV13|once
TGTGCCAGCAGCGCACAGGGACTAGCGACCTACAATGAGCAGTTCTTC
CASSAQGLATYNEQFF
>TRBD2|TRBJ2-1|TRBV9|-
TGTGCCAGCAGCGCATGGGGGGGATCGGGCAATGAGCAGTTCTTC
CASSAWGGSGNEQFF
>-|TRBJ2-7|TRBV5-6|few
TGTGCCAGCAGCTTAATTTCCGGGTCACTTGGGTTC
CASSLISGSLGF
>-|TRBJ2-5|TRBV28|-
TGTGCCAGCAGTCCCCCGGTTGAAGAGACCCAGTACTTC
CASSPPVEETQYF
>-|TRBJ2-7|TRBV5-4|-
TGTGCCAGCAGCCCGGCGGGTTTTAGCTCCTACGAGCAGTACTTC
CASSPAGFSSYEQYF
>TRBD2|TRBJ2-7|TRBV4-2|-
TGTGCCAGCAGCCAAGGACTAGCGGGGGACGAGCAGTACTTC
CASSQGLAGDEQYF
>-|TRBJ1-3|TRBV4-1|once
TGCGCCAGCAGCCTTACATCAGGGTTTACTGGAAACACCATATATTTT
CASSLTSGFTGNTIYF
>-|TRBJ1-1|TRBV28|-
TGTGCCAGCAGTCGCAATTGGAGGGCTGAAGCTTTCTTT
CASSRNWRAEAFF
>-|TRBJ1-5|TRBV4-1|-
TGCGCCAGCAGCCAAGTCGCGGGGTCAAATCAGCCCCAGCATTTT
CASSQVAGSNQPQHF
>-|TRBJ2-1|TRBV2|-
TGTGCCAGCAGTGTCAGCCCAGGCGGGTACAATGAGCAGTTCTTC
CASSVSPGGYNEQFF
>TRBD1|TRBJ1-2|TRBV11-2|-
TGTGCCAGCAGCTTAGATCAGGGGGTGGAGGGCTACACCTTC
CASSLDQGVEGYTF
>TRBD1|TRBJ1-2|TRBV7-2|-
TGTGCCAGCAGCTTAGGACAGGGAATCATCGGAGGCTATGGCTACACCTTC
CASSLGQGIIGGYGYTF
>TRBD2|TRBJ2-5|TRBV5-1|-
TGCGCCAGCAGCTCCGGGACCCCACTAGGCGCGGGGGATGGGACCCAGTACTTC
CASSSGTPLGAGDGTQYF
>-|TRBJ1-6|TRBV9|-
TGTGCCAGCAGCGTTGACGGGGTGGGTGAGCCCCTCCACTTT
CASSVDGVGEPLHF
>TRBD2|TRBJ2-1|TRBV5-4|-
TGTGCCAGCAGCTTGGGGGGACTAGCGGGGAGTTCCCCCCACAATGAGCAGTTCTTC
CASSLGGLAGSSPHNEQFF
>-|TRBJ1-6|TRBV18|-
TGTGCCAGCTCACCACGGTCCAGTAATTCACCCCTCCACTTT
CASSPRSSNSPLHF
>TRBD1|TRBJ1-5|TRBV19|-
TGTGCCAGTAACCCCGGGACAGCTATCAATCAGCCCCAGCATTTT
CASNPGTAINQPQHF
>-|TRBJ1-3|TRBV11-2|-
TGTGCCAGCAGCTTGAGTGGAGCCGGAAACACCATATATTTT
CASSLSGAGNTIYF
>TRBD1|TRBJ2-5|TRBV5-1|once
TGCGCCAGCAGTTTAACAGGGGCGGAAGAGACCCAGTACTTC
CASSLTGAEETQYF
>-|TRBJ2-7|TRBV27|-
TGTGCCAGCAGTTTAGGGGGCTGGTACTCCTACGAGCAGTACTTC
CASSLGGWYSYEQYF
>TRBD1|TRBJ1-4|TRBV28|-
TGTGCCAGCAGTTCCGGGACAGGGCCTGAAAAACTGTTTTTT
CASSSGTGPEKLFF
>-|TRBJ2-1|TRBV4-2|-
TGTGCCAGCAGCCAAGACGAACTAGTTACCAATGAGCAGTTCTTC
CASSQDELVTNEQFF
>TRBD1|TRBJ1-2|TRBV14|-
TGTGCCAGCAGCCTCGGGACAGCCGGCTACACCTTC
CASSLGTAGYTF
>TRBD1|TRBJ1-1|TRBV4-3|-
TGCGCCAGCAGCCAAGATCGGACAGGGCGGACTGAAGCTTTCTTT
CASSQDRTGRTEAFF
>-|TRBJ2-1|TRBV7-9|-
TGTGCCAGCAGCCTCTCAGCCCGGGATGAGCAGTTCTTC
CASSLSARDEQFF
>TRBD1|TRBJ1-1|TRBV29-1|-
TGCAGCGTTCAGGGGACAGAGAACACTGAAGCTTTCTTT
CSVQGTENTEAFF
>-|TRBJ2-7|TRBV27|-
TGTGCCAGCAGTCACAGGGCTTCCGGGCAGTACTTC
CASSHRASGQYF
>TRBD1|TRBJ2-3|TRBV5-1|-
TGCGCCAGCAGCCCCGACAGGGGAACAGATACGCAGTATTTT
CASSPDRGTDTQYF
>-|TRBJ1-4|TRBV7-9|-
TGTGCCAGCATGCCCCTCGGGGAAAAACTGTTTTTT
CASMPLGEKLFF
>TRBD2|TRBJ2-2|TRBV6-5|-
TGTGCCAGCTGGGGGGAGGGCACCGGGGAGCTGTTTTTT
CASWGEGTGELFF
>TRBD1|TRBJ1-2|TRBV7-6|-
TGTGCCAGCAGCCCGGACAGGGTGTACGATGGCTACACCTTC
CASSPDRVYDGYTF
>-|TRBJ2-3|TRBV29-1|-
TGCAGCGTTGAACTAGAATGGACAGATACGCAGTATTTT
CSVELEWTDTQYF
>-|TRBJ2-7|TRBV19|-
TGTGCCAGTAGCACGACAGCTTCCTACGAGCAGTACTTC
CASSTTASYEQYF
>TRBD1|TRBJ1-4|TRBV4-1|-
TGCGCCAGCAGCCCCCACAGGGGCCGGGATGAAAAACTGTTTTTT
CASSPHRGRDEKLFF
>-|TRBJ1-5|TRBV27|once
TGTGCCAGCAGTTTGGGGGCCACTTATCAGCCCCAGCATTTT
CASSLGATYQPQHF
>-|TRBJ1-6|TRBV6-6|-
TGTGCCAGCAGTCCTCCTATCGAGGTTTCACCCCTCCACTTT
CASSPPIEVSPLHF
>TRBD1|TRBJ1-1|TRBV14|-
TGTGCCAGCAGCCAAGGAGGGGTACAGGGGGAGGGGAACACTGAAGCTTTCTTT
CASSQGGVQGEGNTEAFF
>-|TRBJ1-1|TRBV7-9|-
TGTGCCAGCAGCTCCCCCTCTGAAGCTTTCTTT
CASSSPSEAFF
>-|TRBJ2-1|TRBV18|-
TGTGCCAGCTCACCACCGGTACAGGGAAGTGGTGAGCAGTTCTTC
CASSPPVQGSGEQFF
>-|TRBJ2-7|TRBV6-1|-
TGTGCCAGCAGTGGACAGCTCTACGAGCAGTACTTC
CASSGQLYEQYF
>-|TRBJ1-4|TRBV7-2|-
TGTGCCAGCAGCTTAGGGGGCCAGGCTGAAAAACTGTTTTTT
CASSLGGQAEKLFF
>-|TRBJ2-7|TRBV6-5|-
TGTGCCAGCAGTTACTCGGGGCCCAACCCCTACGAGCAGTACTTC
CASSYSGPNPYEQYF
>TRBD1|TRBJ2-7|TRBV10-3|-
TGTGCCATCAGTACCCGGGACAGGACCTACGAGCAGTACTTC
CAISTRDRTYEQYF
>-|TRBJ2-7|TRBV4-1|-
TGCGCCAGCCTAGGGAGCCGGCACGAGCAGTACTTC
CASLGSRHEQYF
>-|TRBJ2-7|TRBV19|once
TGTGCCAGTAGTGACAACGCAGGGGTCTACGAGCAGTACTTC
CASSDNAGVYEQYF
>-|TRBJ1-1|TRBV5-6|-
TGTGCCAGCAGTCATGGCAGACTGTCCACTGAAGCTTTCTTT
CASSHGRLSTEAFF
>-|TRBJ2-3|TRBV2|-
TGTGCCAGCAGTGAATCTGCGGGGGCAACTAGCACAGATACGCAGTATTTT
CASSESAGATSTDTQYF
>TRBD1|TRBJ2-1|TRBV14|-
TGTGCCAGCAGCCAAGGGGACAGCGCCCCCGAACAGTACAATGAGCAGTTCTTC
CASSQGDSAPEQYNEQFF
>-|TRBJ2-3|TRBV4-1|-
TGCGCCAGCAGCCAACCCTATACCCCACCCGGGTTGTTTTGGCGCACAGATACGCAGTATTTT
CASSQPYTPPGLFWRTDTQYF
>-|TRBJ1-6|TRBV5-1|-
TGCGCCAGCAGCTTGTGGGCGGGCGCTAATAATTCACCCCTCCACTTT
CASSLWAGANNSPLHF
>TRBD2|TRBJ2-5|TRBV6-4|-
TGTGCCAGCAGTGCACTAGCGGGGACCCAAGAGACCCAGTACTTC
CASSALAGTQETQYF
>-|TRBJ2-3|TRBV14|-
TGTGCCAGCAGCCAAGACAGTTGGGATACGCAGTATTTT
CASSQDSWDTQYF
>TRBD1|TRBJ1-1|TRBV5-1|-
TGCGCCAGCAGCTTGCGGTCAGGGGGTACTGAAGCTTTCTTT
CASSLRSGGTEAFF